The 13 T cell receptor beta chains below all came from one sample that was sequenced in a study of blood T cell repertoires in COVID-19. Only in-frame clones appear in the TCRdb table, and some are missing; sequencing was by immunoSEQ multiplex PCR. In the table there are 220,000 or so clones, around 80% of which are singletons. Sequenced: peripheral blood. Source of these receptors: an older woman with acute or convalescent COVID-19.

The chain joins TRBV6-5 to TRBJ1-1, with TRBD1 matching 8 bases. Trimming took 7 bases from V and 4 from J; bases not matched to a gene: 5. Germline lookup yields CDR1 MNHEY and CDR2 SVGAGI. The CDR3 totals 13 residues. The CDR3 region is CASTGGWGTEAFF. In DNA form, the CDR3 reads TGTGCCAGCACAGGGGGCTGGGGCACTGAAGCTTTCTTT.

This chain joins TRBV7-2 and TRBJ1-5, with 12 bases identical to TRBD1. Trimming cost V 0 bases and J 8 bases; bases outside gene matches: 5. CDR1 SGHTA and CDR2 FQGNSA come from the germline V gene. The CDR3 loop spans 16 amino acids. Here the CDR3 DNA reads TGTGCCAGCAGCTTAGCGTCGGGACAGGGGGCGAAGCCCCAGCATTTT. Residues: CASSLASGQGAKPQHF.

The genes are TRBV29-1 and TRBJ2-2; TRBD2 matches at 13 bases. V lost 0 bases to trimming and J lost 3 bases; unmatched junction nucleotides: 7. The length of the CDR3 is 18 residues. Germline CDR1 is SQVTM and CDR2 is ANQGSEA. The CDR3 DNA reads TGCAGCGTTGAAGATCGTGGGACTAGCGGGACTTACACCGGGGAGCTGTTTTTT. This encodes CSVEDRGTSGTYTGELFF.

The chain carries TRBV5-4 and TRBJ2-3; 7 bases are a match to TRBD2. Germline trimming cut 4 bases from V and 5 bases from J; bases unmatched to any gene: 10. In germline, CDR1 is SGHNT, CDR2 YYREEE (reference sequence). This CDR3 is built from 15 residues. The CDR3 nucleotides are TGTGCCAGCAGCGTCAAAGCGGGGCCCTTAGATACGCAGTATTTT. This codes for CASSVKAGPLDTQYF.

The CDR3 loop reads CASSVPRGEKLFF. The CDR3 bases are TGTGCCAGCAGTGTACCAAGAGGCGAAAAACTGTTTTTT. The rearrangement joins TRBV2 to TRBJ1-4, with D uncertain. The length of the CDR3 is 13 residues. CDR1 SNHLY and CDR2 FYNNEI come from the germline V gene. V lost 4 bases to trimming and J lost 8 bases, with 11 bases between them. The whole variable domain, remainder taken from reference TRBV2 and TRBJ1-4, is EPEVTQTPSHQVTQMGQEVILRCVPISNHLYFYWYRQILGQKVEFLVSFYNNEISEKSEIFDDQFSVERPDGSNFTLKIRSTKLEDSAMYFCASSVPRGEKLFFGSGTQLSVL.

This clone was picked up one time. J is TRBJ2-5 and V is TRBV9, with D perhaps TRBD2 (6 bases). Per germline, CDR1 SGDLS and CDR2 YYNGEE. V lost 2 bases and J 7 bases, leaving 15 bases between the germline ends. The CDR3 loop spans 14 amino acids. As DNA, the CDR3 is TGTGCCAGCAGCGTCGGCGGGATTCTATCGACCCAGTACTTC. It encodes CASSVGGILSTQYF.

This clone turned up a few times. One end of the junction is discordant with germline, which a read error may explain. The CDR3 DNA sequence: TGTGCCAGCAGTGAAGAAGGGACTAGCAAGAGGAGGGACTTC. Amino acids: CASSEEGTSKRRDF. The chain uses TRBV6-1 and TRBJ2-7; 9 nucleotides line up with TRBD2. The CDR3 extends over 14 amino acids. Germline CDR1 MNHNS, CDR2 SASEGT.

Points on this clone: Being one base from a much bigger clone, this may be a read error. CDR3 DNA sequence: TGCGCCAGCAGCACGGGACAGATGAACACTGAAGCTTTCTTT. It codes for CASSTGQMNTEAFF. The V gene is TRBV5-1, the J gene TRBJ1-1; 7 bases line up with TRBD1. V lost 4 bases, J lost 0 bases, and 3 bases stayed unmatched. Germline CDR1 is SGHRS and CDR2 is YFSETQ. CDR3 size: 14 residues.

The chain couples TRBV27 to TRBJ1-1; D possibly corresponds to TRBD1 (6 bases). The CDR3 sequence is 16 residues long. CDR1 is MNHEY and CDR2 is SMNVEV in the germline V gene (reference sequence). V shed 1 base and J shed 4 bases, with 16 bases lying between them. The chain's CDR3 is CASSLLGRGGGTEAFF. CDR3 DNA: TGTGCCAGCAGTTTATTGGGTCGGGGAGGGGGCACTGAAGCTTTCTTT.

There are a few counts of this clone. The chain uses TRBV5-1 and TRBJ1-1; D unclear. Looked up from germline, CDR1 is SGHRS and CDR2 is YFSETQ. The ends were cut back, 3 bases at V and 1 base at J, with 7 bases in the middle. This CDR3 region has 13 residues. DNA for the CDR3: TGCGCCAGCAGCTGGGCTTCGAACACTGAAGCTTTCTTT. Translating it yields CASSWASNTEAFF.

The V gene is TRBV6-5, the J gene TRBJ1-1, with D possibly TRBD1 on 5 matching bases. CDR1 MNHEY and CDR2 SVGAGI come from the germline V gene. This CDR3 region has 15 residues. V dropped 2 bases and J dropped 2 bases, with 12 bases sitting between them. CDR3 residues: CASSYNRQLNTEAFF. DNA for the CDR3: TGTGCCAGCAGTTACAACCGACAGTTAAACACTGAAGCTTTCTTT.

The chain recombines TRBV5-1 with TRBJ2-5, with TRBD2 matching 7 bases. J lost 0 bases, V lost 3 bases, and 5 bases had no gene match. CDR1 and CDR2 (germline): SGHRS, YFSETQ. CDR3 length equals 15 residues. The CDR3 DNA reads TGCGCCAGCAGCTCCCGAGCGGGGTACCAAGAGACCCAGTACTTC. Protein product: CASSSRAGYQETQYF.

The rearrangement links TRBV2 to TRBJ2-7; D might be TRBD2 (5 bases). Trimming pared 6 bases from V and 4 bases from J, leaving 16 bases between. The V gene's germline CDR1 is SNHLY and CDR2 FYNNEI. The length of the CDR3 is 14 residues. The CDR3 region has the DNA TGTGCCAGCAGGGAGGACCTCGCTAGTTACGAGCAGTACTTC. This encodes CASREDLASYEQYF.